This TCR beta chain was sequenced for a study of shared clonotypes between healthy human individuals. This clone was found once. Germline V gives CDR1 SGHVS, CDR2 FQNEAQ. There are 16 residues in the CDR3. Trimming removed 1 base at V and 6 bases at J, with 19 bases between. Profiled with immunoSEQ multiplex PCR; TCRdb holds only in-frame clones, not every one. The sample holds roughly 700,000 clones, about 74% seen once. V and J are TRBV7-8 and TRBJ2-7; the D gene is possibly TRBD1 (6 bases). The sequencing sample was made of memory CD4+ T cells sorted from blood. Described subset: CD45RA-negative fraction. The sequence was collected from a woman younger than 45 in good health. DNA for the CDR3: TGTGCCAGCAGCTTAGTCAGTAGGGGGAACGGTGGCGAGCAGTACTTC. Its translation is CASSLVSRGNGGEQYF.